These 12 T cell receptor beta chains originate from one sample sequenced in a study of blood T cell repertoires in COVID-19. Sequenced by immunoSEQ multiplex PCR; TCRdb stores in-frame clones only, minus some. Altogether fewer than 500,000 clones are present, over 85% being singletons, with the ten largest covering 0.7% to 0.85%. Input material: peripheral blood. These receptors were obtained from a young man with COVID-19, enrolled during active disease.

The chain employs TRBV11-2 and TRBJ2-7; 7 bases match TRBD1. CDR3 length: 16 residues. CDR1 SGHAT and CDR2 FQNNGV come from the germline V gene. V lost 1 base, J lost 2 bases, and 8 bases stayed unmatched. The CDR3 DNA follows: TGTGCCAGCAGCTTAGTCGCCGGGACAGTCACCTACGAGCAGTACTTC. Translation: CASSLVAGTVTYEQYF. The whole variable domain, filled in from reference TRBV11-2 and TRBJ2-7, reads EAGVAQSPRYKIIEKRQSVAFWCNPISGHATLYWYQQILGQGPKLLIQFQNNGVVDDSQLPKDRFSAERLKGVDSTLKIQPAKLEDSAVYLCASSLVAGTVTYEQYFGPGTRLTVT.

The V and J genes are TRBV27 and TRBJ1-1; the match to TRBD1 covers 8 bases. This CDR3 comprises 14 residues. J was trimmed by 1 base and V by 2 bases; bases with no gene match: 0. Per the germline V gene, CDR1 is MNHEY and CDR2 is SMNVEV (reference sequence). CDR3 region: CASSLDRGNTEAFF. DNA for the CDR3: TGTGCCAGCAGTTTAGACAGGGGGAACACTGAAGCTTTCTTT.

V usage is TRBV2 and J usage is TRBJ1-5, with D tentatively TRBD1 (5 bases). There are 15 residues in the CDR3. V lost 7 bases and J 0 bases, leaving 13 bases between the germline ends. Germline assignment: CDR1 SNHLY and CDR2 FYNNEI. The CDR3 nucleotides are TGTGCCAGCAATGGGGCCCCGAGTAGCAATCAGCCCCAGCATTTT. Its translation: CASNGAPSSNQPQHF.

This chain's CDR3 is CASSPGDRVKEQFF. DNA for the CDR3: TGTGCCAGCAGCCCAGGGGACAGGGTCAAAGAGCAGTTCTTC. This chain uses TRBV7-9 with TRBJ2-1, with TRBD1 matching over 9 bases. V lost 5 bases, J lost 10 bases, and 9 bases stayed unmatched. The CDR3 has 14 residues. Germline V gene sequence: CDR1 SEHNR, CDR2 FQNEAQ (reference sequence).

The rearrangement links TRBV12-3 or TRBV12-4 to TRBJ2-7; TRBD1 agrees at 7 bases. Trimming removed 10 bases from V and 0 bases from J; junction bases left unmatched: 3. The CDR3 loop spans 12 amino acids. CDR3 loop: CATGTASYEQYF. As DNA, the CDR3 is TGTGCCACTGGGACAGCCTCCTACGAGCAGTACTTC.

The rearrangement uses TRBV5-4 and TRBJ2-5, with 7 nucleotides matching TRBD2. The CDR3 has 16 residues. The V segment lost 0 bases and the J segment 2 bases; nucleotides outside the gene matches: 7. Germline CDR1 reads SGHNT; CDR2 reads YYREEE (reference sequence). Here the CDR3 DNA reads TGTGCCAGCAGCTTGGGGGCGCTAGCGGAACAAGAGACCCAGTACTTC. Encoded protein: CASSLGALAEQETQYF.

The gene calls are TRBV3-1 (or the pseudogene TRBV3-2) and TRBJ2-1, with TRBD2 matching over 8 bases. Germline V lookup: CDR1 LGHDT, CDR2 YNNKEL (reference sequence). The CDR3 extends over 16 amino acids. V was pared by 2 bases and J by 1 base, with 4 bases of the junction left unmatched. For the CDR3, the DNA is TGTGCCAGCAGCCAATCGTCTAGCGGGTCCTACAATGAGCAGTTCTTC. It specifies CASSQSSSGSYNEQFF.

V is TRBV3-1 (or the pseudogene TRBV3-2) and J is TRBJ2-1; 13 positions match TRBD2. There are 17 residues in the CDR3. V trimming: 4 bases; J trimming: 10 bases; junction bases outside the gene matches: 13. Germline V CDR1 and CDR2: LGHDT, YNNKEL (reference sequence). CDR3: CASSPPWTSGRSVEQFF. The CDR3 DNA sequence: TGTGCCAGCAGCCCCCCATGGACTAGCGGGAGATCGGTAGAGCAGTTCTTC.

This chain links TRBV4-2 with TRBJ2-3; 7 positions match TRBD2. J lost 0 bases, V lost 3 bases, and 3 bases had no gene match. Germline CDR1 is LGHNA and CDR2 is YNFKEQ. This CDR3 comprises 15 residues. The CDR3 DNA reads as TGTGCCAGCAGCCAGGGGACTACTAGCACAGATACGCAGTATTTT. It codes for CASSQGTTSTDTQYF.

This clone has a handful of counts. Compared with germline, one end of the junction differs, possibly owing to a read error. The chain has TRBV7-7 and TRBJ2-2; maybe TRBD1 (6 bases). This CDR3 spans 15 amino acids. Germline V gives CDR1 SSHAT, CDR2 FNYEAQ (reference sequence). The CDR3 region has the DNA TGTGCTAGCAGCCCGGCAGGGGTAAACGCCGGGGAGCTGTTTTTT. Encoded protein: CASSPAGVNAGELFF. Together with reference TRBV7-7 and TRBJ2-2, the CDR3 gives the full variable domain: GAGVSQSPRYKVTKRGQDVTLRCDPISSHATLYWYQQALGQGPEFLTYFNYEAQPDKSGLPSDRFSAERPEGSISTLTIQRTEQRDSAMYRCASSPAGVNAGELFFGEGSRLTVL.

This clone has more than one count but fewer than ten. The rearrangement links TRBV2 to TRBJ2-7; D not resolved. V lost 7 bases and J 2 bases, leaving 12 bases between the germline ends. Germline V gene data show CDR1 as SNHLY and CDR2 as FYNNEI. The CDR3 contains 13 residues. The CDR3 bases are TGTGCCAGCAATCCCTGGGCGACCTACGAGCAGTACTTC. Translation: CASNPWATYEQYF.

The genes are TRBV2 and TRBJ2-4; TRBD2 is a possible D gene (5 bases). The ends were cut back, 3 bases at V and 0 bases at J, with 12 bases in the middle. Germline lookup yields CDR1 SNHLY and CDR2 FYNNEI. This CDR3 region has 16 residues. The CDR3: CASSEPGVGAKNIQYF. The CDR3 coding sequence is TGTGCCAGCAGTGAGCCCGGGGTGGGAGCCAAAAACATTCAGTACTTC.